This T cell receptor beta chain was sequenced during a study of control samples from healthy donors and cancer patients. Here immunoSEQ multiplex PCR was the method, and the copy in TCRdb shows in-frame clones only, minus some. The table records some 95,000 clones, more than 90% of them present only once. Per the germline V gene, CDR1 is MNHEY and CDR2 is SMNVEV (reference sequence). The CDR3 covers 15 residues. Trimming left V 5 bases short and J 1 base short, with 14 bases between. The sequenced sample was blood. The receptor's source is a human donor in good health. The donor label of this sample is uncertain. The chain uses TRBV27 and TRBJ1-1, with D perhaps TRBD1 (5 bases). CDR3 coding DNA: TGTGCCAGCAGTATTCCGGGACTCGAGAACACTGAAGCTTTCTTT. Encoded protein: CASSIPGLENTEAFF.